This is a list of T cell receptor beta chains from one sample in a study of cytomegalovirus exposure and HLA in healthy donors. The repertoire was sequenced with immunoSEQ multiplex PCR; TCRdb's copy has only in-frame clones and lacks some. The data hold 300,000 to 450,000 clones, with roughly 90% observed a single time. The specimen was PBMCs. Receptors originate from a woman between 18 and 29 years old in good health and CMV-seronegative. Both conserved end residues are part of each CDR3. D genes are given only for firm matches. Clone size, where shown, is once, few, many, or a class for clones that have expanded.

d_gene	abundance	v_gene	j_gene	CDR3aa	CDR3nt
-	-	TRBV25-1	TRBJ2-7	CASGPGNIYEQYF	TGTGCCAGCGGACCCGGGAACATCTACGAGCAGTACTTC
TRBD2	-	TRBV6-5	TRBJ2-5	CASSWTSGGAGETQYF	TGTGCCAGCAGTTGGACTAGCGGGGGGGCTGGAGAGACCCAGTACTTC
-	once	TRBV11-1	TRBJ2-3	CASSLLDLSSTDTQYF	TGTGCCAGCAGCTTATTAGACTTGTCTAGCACAGATACGCAGTATTTT
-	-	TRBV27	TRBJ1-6	CASSTGQSNSPLHF	TGTGCCAGCAGTACCGGACAGAGCAATTCACCCCTCCACTTT
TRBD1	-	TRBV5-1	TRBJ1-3	CASSSWTGIRSGNTIYF	TGCGCCAGCAGCTCTTGGACAGGGATACGGTCTGGAAACACCATATATTTT
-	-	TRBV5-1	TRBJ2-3	CASRQESTDTQYF	TGCGCCAGCCGACAGGAGAGCACAGATACGCAGTATTTT
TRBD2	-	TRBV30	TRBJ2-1	CAWRGGLANNEQFF	TGTGCCTGGAGGGGAGGGCTAGCCAACAATGAGCAGTTCTTC
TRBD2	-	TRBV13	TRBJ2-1	CASSIPGLAGGRSYNEQFF	TGTGCCAGCAGCATACCGGGACTAGCGGGAGGCCGCTCCTACAATGAGCAGTTCTTC
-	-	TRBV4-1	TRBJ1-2	CASSQRGSLNYGYTF	TGCGCCAGCAGCCAAAGGGGGTCCCTTAACTATGGCTACACCTTC
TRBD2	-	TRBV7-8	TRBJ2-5	CASTLGRLAGGETQYF	TGTGCCAGCACCCTCGGGAGACTAGCGGGAGGAGAGACCCAGTACTTC
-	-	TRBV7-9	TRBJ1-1	CASTPPGGTEAFF	TGTGCCAGCACCCCCCCGGGAGGGACTGAAGCTTTCTTT
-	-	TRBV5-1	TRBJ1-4	CASSLAGGATEKLFF	TGCGCCAGCAGCTTGGCCGGAGGGGCTACTGAAAAACTGTTTTTT
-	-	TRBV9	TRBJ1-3	CASSAGLSSGNTIYF	TGTGCCAGCAGCGCGGGATTAAGCTCTGGAAACACCATATATTTT
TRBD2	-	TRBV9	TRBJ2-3	CASSVATSGGSQYF	TGTGCCAGCAGCGTAGCGACTAGCGGGGGGTCGCAGTATTTT
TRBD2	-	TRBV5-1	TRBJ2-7	CASSTSGGAESEQYF	TGCGCCAGCAGCACGAGCGGGGGGGCAGAGAGCGAGCAGTACTTC
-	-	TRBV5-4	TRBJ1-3	CASSGPLNTIYF	TGTGCCAGCAGCGGGCCCCTGAACACCATATATTTT